Listed below are T cell receptor beta chains from one sample, sequenced in a study of blood T cells in healthy people across ages. One entry per CDR3 protein results from TCRdb running MiXCR on the 5' RACE reads. The sample consists of 650,000 to 800,000 distinct CDR3 sequences, under 45% of them appearing once. The source material was blood. The receptors were sampled from a man between 60 and 75 years old in good health. The CDR3 runs from the conserved cysteine through the conserved F or W. Where a row states a size, it is once, few, many or the class of an expanded clone; other rows omit it.

v_gene: TRBV20-1; j_gene: TRBJ2-5; abundance: few; len: 17; CDR3aa: CSASNPRQFTDEKTQYF
v_gene: TRBV4-1; j_gene: NA; abundance: NA; len: 14; CDR3aa: CASSQVGQGSEQYF
v_gene: TRBV24-1; j_gene: TRBJ2-1; abundance: NA; len: 14; CDR3aa: CATSDLKQGNEQFF
v_gene: TRBV28; j_gene: TRBJ2-7; abundance: few; len: 13; CDR3aa: CASSHRDSYEEYF
v_gene: TRBV10-2; j_gene: TRBJ2-2; abundance: NA; len: 18; CDR3aa: CASKNRKTGPRNTGELFF
v_gene: TRBV4-3; j_gene: TRBJ2-6; abundance: NA; len: 16; CDR3aa: CASSQDRFPGANVLTF
v_gene: TRBV12-3/TRBV12-4; j_gene: TRBJ2-1; abundance: NA; len: 13; CDR3aa: CASSPTVGSEQFF
v_gene: TRBV10-2; j_gene: TRBJ2-3; abundance: NA; len: 15; CDR3aa: CASTSGGRSTDTQYF
v_gene: TRBV7-9; j_gene: TRBJ1-2; abundance: many; len: 13; CDR3aa: CASSRTENYGYTF
v_gene: TRBV29-1; j_gene: TRBJ1-2; abundance: NA; len: 12; CDR3aa: CSGRVSDYGYTF
v_gene: TRBV7-2; j_gene: TRBJ2-7; abundance: NA; len: 14; CDR3aa: CASSLGGFYNEQYF
v_gene: TRBV7-3; j_gene: TRBJ2-1; abundance: NA; len: 16; CDR3aa: CASSSPTGTFFNEQFF